These T cell receptor beta chains were read from a single sample in a study of cytomegalovirus exposure and HLA in healthy donors. The data were produced by immunoSEQ multiplex PCR, yet TCRdb's version contains in-frame clones alone and is incomplete. The sample lists 100,000 or so clones; roughly 80% were seen once. The sequenced material came from PBMCs. These TCRs come from a human donor in good health. Both conserved end residues are part of each CDR3.

TRBV6-5	TRBJ2-1	CASTWVRASYNEQFF
TRBV4-3	TRBJ2-5	CASSQGDTSGRETQYF
TRBV5-1	TRBJ2-1	CASSFGLAGGSSYNEQFF
TRBV5-6	TRBJ2-5	CASRYGTEETQYF
TRBV5-4	TRBJ2-1	CASSLEGIRSYNEQFF
TRBV6-1	TRBJ1-5	CASSVDQGPTQPQHF
TRBV27	TRBJ1-1	CASSFQGTEAFF
TRBV28	TRBJ2-3	CASSLKFRGSTQYF
TRBV7-3	TRBJ1-1	CASSLRGMAANTEAFF
TRBV4-3	TRBJ2-1	CASSQGPYNEQFF
TRBV19	TRBJ2-2	CASMEWSSNTGELFF
TRBV19	TRBJ1-6	CASSIGGTVDSPLHF
TRBV5-1	TRBJ2-2	CASSSQGSGELFF
TRBV28	TRBJ1-5	CASSLSRNQPQHF
TRBV5-4	TRBJ2-5	CASREVEAETQYF
TRBV2	TRBJ1-5	CASRGQGAFNQPQHF
TRBV19	TRBJ1-2	CASTAGYHYTF
TRBV5-1	TRBJ1-2	CASSDSRGDDGYTF
TRBV9	TRBJ1-6	CASSVGTPGTGDNSPLHF
TRBV6-1	TRBJ2-7	CASSKPGPRYEQYF
TRBV4-2	TRBJ1-2	CASSQAGGDGYTF
TRBV28	TRBJ2-3	CASTTTGLAGVTTDTQYF
TRBV5-4	TRBJ1-2	CASSTQGHYGYTF
TRBV15	TRBJ2-1	CATSAGRDNEQFF
TRBV2	TRBJ1-5	CAVRDRDYSNQPQHF
TRBV5-1	TRBJ2-3	CASSSGTGSSTDTQYF
TRBV6-5	TRBJ1-1	CASTLIPGVTEAFF
TRBV7-2	TRBJ2-4	CAIKQGTKNIQYF
TRBV11-2	TRBJ1-2	CASSRDRNYGYTF
TRBV7-2	TRBJ2-7	CASSYRELATYEQYF
TRBV28	TRBJ2-7	CASSSTFEQYF
TRBV7-9	TRBJ2-7	CASSLGGTSTYEQYF
TRBV25-1	TRBJ1-4	CASNGGINEKLFF
TRBV27	TRBJ1-1	CASRTGTTEAFF
TRBV5-6	TRBJ1-1	CASNERGRLMNTEAFF
TRBV6-6	TRBJ2-2	CASSYSRQNGELFF
TRBV6-5	TRBJ1-5	CASSGDGLSNQPQHF
TRBV19	TRBJ2-7	CASSTTGGGEQYF
TRBV2	TRBJ2-7	CASSATGLSSYEQYF
TRBV6-4	TRBJ2-2	CASSPQQGTGELFF
TRBV27	TRBJ2-4	CASSLRAGERIQYF
TRBV7-9	TRBJ1-1	CASSSGAGGMGWATEAFF
TRBV21-1	TRBJ1-5	CASSFQPQHF
TRBV28	TRBJ1-3	CASSLAAARNTIYF
TRBV19	TRBJ2-5	CASSPHPGHLFPETQYF
TRBV5-8	TRBJ2-1	CASSPDSTTYNEQFF
TRBV19	TRBJ2-1	CASSILAGGGYNEQFF
TRBV19	TRBJ1-1	CASSIGGNTEAFF